This TCR beta chain was found in a study of cytotoxic CD8 clonotypes in ibrutinib-treated CLL. Overall study results and limits: The study found clonality rose at ibrutinib response, then fell toward baseline at progression. Clonality was higher at baseline than in age-matched healthy donors and tracked circulating CD8+ T-cell counts. On treatment, the uncommon public clonotypes contracted or remained stable. Sustained-remission patients were sampled at different times than progressing patients were.

Assay used: immunoSEQ multiplex PCR; TCRdb lists only in-frame clones, some missing. The sample lists approximately 160,000 clones; approximately 91% were seen once. In regard to this clone: Its specificity is unknown.

The CDR3 runs 14 residues. Trimming shortened V by 7 bases and J by 0 bases, and 7 bases separated the two germline ends. CDR1 is MNHEY and CDR2 is SVGAGI in the germline V gene. This rearrangement joins TRBV6-5 to TRBJ2-6; D is unresolved. The source of this sequence is a human donor with chronic lymphocytic leukemia. The sample in question was PBMCs, obtained at disease progression, from a patient treated with ibrutinib. CDR3 sequence (DNA): TGTGCCAGCACGATCTCCTCTGGGGCCAACGTCCTGACTTTC. Amino acids: CASTISSGANVLTF.